This T cell receptor (beta chain) was retrieved from a study of cytomegalovirus exposure and HLA in healthy donors. Study-wide findings and caveats: After further analysis at a later stage, some 15,000 TCR beta sequences were associated with HLA alleles at 0.05 false discovery rate. Analysis was performed later, and it showed HLA-associated TCR beta chains to be more clonally expanded than equally common others.

The trim removed 0 bases at V and 5 bases at J, leaving 2 bases unmatched. The length of the CDR3 is 16 residues. The V gene's germline CDR1 is SGHKS and CDR2 YYEKEE (reference sequence). 60 Vbeta and 13 Jbeta primers were used in PCR. Repertoires were generated with immunoSEQ multiplex PCR, while TCRdb's copy carries only in-frame clones and drops some. The sample comprises under 200,000 clones, 71% of which are singletons, and over 1.2% rests with the top ten. In regard to this clone: Its cognate antigen is unknown.

The V gene is TRBV5-5, the J gene TRBJ2-3; 14 bases fit TRBD2. Sequencing was carried out using PBMCs. This receptor was identified in a girl aged 10 to 17 in good health and CMV-seronegative. The CDR3 spells CASSLGTSGGIDTQYF. The CDR3 coding sequence is TGTGCCAGCAGCTTGGGGACTAGCGGGGGGATAGATACGCAGTATTTT.